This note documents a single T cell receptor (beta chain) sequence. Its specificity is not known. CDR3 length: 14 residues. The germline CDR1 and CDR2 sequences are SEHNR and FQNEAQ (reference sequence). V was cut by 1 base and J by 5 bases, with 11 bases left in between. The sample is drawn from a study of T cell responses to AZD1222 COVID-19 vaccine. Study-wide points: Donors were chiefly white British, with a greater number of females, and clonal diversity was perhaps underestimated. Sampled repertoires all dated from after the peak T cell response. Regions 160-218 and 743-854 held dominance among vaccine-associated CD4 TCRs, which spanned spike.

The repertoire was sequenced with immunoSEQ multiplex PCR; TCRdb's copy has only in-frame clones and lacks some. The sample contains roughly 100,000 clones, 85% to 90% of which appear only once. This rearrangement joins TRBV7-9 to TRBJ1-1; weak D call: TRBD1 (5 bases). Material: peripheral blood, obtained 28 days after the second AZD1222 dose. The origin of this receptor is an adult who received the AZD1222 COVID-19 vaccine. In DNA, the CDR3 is TGTGCCAGCAGCTTAGACGGGGGTATTACTGAAGCTTTCTTT. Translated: CASSLDGGITEAFF.